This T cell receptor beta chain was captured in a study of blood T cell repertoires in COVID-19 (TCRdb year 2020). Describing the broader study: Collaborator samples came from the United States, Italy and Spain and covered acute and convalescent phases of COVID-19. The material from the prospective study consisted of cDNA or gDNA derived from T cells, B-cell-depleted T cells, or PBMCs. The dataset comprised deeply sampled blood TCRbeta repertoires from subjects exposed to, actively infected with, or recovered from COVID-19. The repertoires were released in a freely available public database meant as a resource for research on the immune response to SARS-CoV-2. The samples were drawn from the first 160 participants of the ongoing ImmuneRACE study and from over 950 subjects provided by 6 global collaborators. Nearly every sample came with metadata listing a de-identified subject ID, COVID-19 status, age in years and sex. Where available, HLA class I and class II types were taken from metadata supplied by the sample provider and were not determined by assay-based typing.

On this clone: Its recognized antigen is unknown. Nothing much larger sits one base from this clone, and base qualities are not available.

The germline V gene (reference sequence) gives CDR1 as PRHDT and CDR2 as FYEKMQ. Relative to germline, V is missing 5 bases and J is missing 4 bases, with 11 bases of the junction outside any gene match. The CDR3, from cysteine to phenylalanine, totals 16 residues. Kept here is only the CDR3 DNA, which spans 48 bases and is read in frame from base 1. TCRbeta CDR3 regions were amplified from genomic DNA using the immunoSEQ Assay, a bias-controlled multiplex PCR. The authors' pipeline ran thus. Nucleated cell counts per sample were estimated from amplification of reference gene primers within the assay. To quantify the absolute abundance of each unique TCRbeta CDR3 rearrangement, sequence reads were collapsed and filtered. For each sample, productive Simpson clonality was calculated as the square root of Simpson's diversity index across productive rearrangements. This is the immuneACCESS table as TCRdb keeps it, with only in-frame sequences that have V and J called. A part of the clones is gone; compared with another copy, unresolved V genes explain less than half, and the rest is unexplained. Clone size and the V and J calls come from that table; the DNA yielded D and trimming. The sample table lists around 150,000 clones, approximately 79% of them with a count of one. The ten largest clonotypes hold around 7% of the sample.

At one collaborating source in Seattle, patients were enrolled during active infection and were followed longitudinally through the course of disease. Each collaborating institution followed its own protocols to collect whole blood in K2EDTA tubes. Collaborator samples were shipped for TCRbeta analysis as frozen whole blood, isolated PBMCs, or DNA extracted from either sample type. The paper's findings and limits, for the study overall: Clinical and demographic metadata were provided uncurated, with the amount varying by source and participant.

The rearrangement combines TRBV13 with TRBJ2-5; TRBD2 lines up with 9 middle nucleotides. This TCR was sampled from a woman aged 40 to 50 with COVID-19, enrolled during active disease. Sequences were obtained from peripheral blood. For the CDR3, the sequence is CASSRAVAGVGETQYF. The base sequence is TGTGCCAGCAGCCGAGCGGTAGCGGGGGTCGGAGAGACCCAGTACTTC. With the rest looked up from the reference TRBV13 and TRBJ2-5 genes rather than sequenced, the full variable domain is AAGVIQSPRHLIKEKRETATLKCYPIPRHDTVYWYQQGPGQDPQFLISFYEKMQSDKGSIPDRFSAQQFSDYHSELNMSSLELGDSALYFCASSRAVAGVGETQYFGPGTRLLVL.